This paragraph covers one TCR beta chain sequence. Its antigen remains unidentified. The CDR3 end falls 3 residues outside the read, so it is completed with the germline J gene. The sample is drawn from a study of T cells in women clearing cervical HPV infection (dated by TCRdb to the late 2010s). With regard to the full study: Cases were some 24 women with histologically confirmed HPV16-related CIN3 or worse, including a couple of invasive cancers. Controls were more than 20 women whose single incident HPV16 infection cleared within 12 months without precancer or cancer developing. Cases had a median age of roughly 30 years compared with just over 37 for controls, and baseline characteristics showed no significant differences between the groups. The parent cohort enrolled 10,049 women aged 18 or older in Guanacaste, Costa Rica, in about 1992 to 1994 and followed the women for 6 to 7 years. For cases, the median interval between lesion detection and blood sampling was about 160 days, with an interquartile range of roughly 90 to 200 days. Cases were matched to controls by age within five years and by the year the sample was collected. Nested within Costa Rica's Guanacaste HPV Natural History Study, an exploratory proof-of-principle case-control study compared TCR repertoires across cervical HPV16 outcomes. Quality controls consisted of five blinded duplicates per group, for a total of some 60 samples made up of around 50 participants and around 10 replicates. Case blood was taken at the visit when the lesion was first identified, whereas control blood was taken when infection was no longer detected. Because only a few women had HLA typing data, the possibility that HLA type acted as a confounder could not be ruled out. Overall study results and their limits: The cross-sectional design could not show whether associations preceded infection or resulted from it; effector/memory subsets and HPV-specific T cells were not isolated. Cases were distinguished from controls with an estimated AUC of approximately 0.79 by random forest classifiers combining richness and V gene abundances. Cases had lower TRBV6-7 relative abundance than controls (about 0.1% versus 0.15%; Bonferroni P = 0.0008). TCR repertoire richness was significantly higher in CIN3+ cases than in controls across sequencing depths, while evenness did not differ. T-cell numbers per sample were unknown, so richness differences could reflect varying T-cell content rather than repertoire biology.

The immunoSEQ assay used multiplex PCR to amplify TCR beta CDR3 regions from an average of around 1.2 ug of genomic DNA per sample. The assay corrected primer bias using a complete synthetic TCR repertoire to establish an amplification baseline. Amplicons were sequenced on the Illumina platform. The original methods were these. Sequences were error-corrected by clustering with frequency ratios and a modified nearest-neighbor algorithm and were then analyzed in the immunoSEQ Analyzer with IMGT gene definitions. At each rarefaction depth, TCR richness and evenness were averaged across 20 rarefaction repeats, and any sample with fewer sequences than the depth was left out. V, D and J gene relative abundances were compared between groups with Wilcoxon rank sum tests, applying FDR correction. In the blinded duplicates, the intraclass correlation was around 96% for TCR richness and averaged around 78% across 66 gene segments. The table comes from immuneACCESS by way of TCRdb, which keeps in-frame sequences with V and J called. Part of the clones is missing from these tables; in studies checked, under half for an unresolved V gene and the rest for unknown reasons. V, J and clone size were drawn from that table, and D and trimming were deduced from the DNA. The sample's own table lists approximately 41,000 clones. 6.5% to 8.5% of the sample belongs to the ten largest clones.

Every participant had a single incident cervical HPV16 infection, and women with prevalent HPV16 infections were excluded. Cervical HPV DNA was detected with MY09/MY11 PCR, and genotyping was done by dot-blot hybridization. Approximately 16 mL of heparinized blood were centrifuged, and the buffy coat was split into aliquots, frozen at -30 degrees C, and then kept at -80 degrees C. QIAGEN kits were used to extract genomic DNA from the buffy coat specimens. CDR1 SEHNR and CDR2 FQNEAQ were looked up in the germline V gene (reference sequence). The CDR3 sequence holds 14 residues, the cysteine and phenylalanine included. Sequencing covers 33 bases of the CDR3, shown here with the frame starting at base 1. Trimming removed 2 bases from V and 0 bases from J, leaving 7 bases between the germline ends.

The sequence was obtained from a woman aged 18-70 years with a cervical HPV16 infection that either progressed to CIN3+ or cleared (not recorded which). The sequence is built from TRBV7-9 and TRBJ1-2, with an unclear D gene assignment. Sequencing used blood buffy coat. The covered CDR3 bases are TGTGCCAGCAGCTTACTAAACGCTAACTATGGC. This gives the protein CASSLLNANYG. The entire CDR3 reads CASSLLNANYGYTF.